Described below is a single T cell receptor beta chain sequence and its context. What antigen it recognizes has not been identified. Nothing much larger sits one base from this clone, and base qualities are not available. Ends trimmed: V by 5 bases, J by 5 bases; bases unmatched to a gene: 3. The CDR3 runs 13 residues from the cysteine to the phenylalanine. Of all the DNA, just the CDR3 is kept, 39 bases in frame from base 1. This specimen belongs to a study of blood T cell repertoires in COVID-19 (dated by TCRdb to 2018 to 2021). Background on the whole study: Samples from collaborators originated in the United States, Italy and Spain and spanned both the acute and convalescent phases of COVID-19. The prospective study material was composed of cDNA or gDNA derived from T cells, B-cell-depleted T cells, or PBMCs. The dataset comprised deeply sampled blood TCRbeta repertoires from subjects exposed to, actively infected with, or recovered from COVID-19. The repertoires were released in a freely available public database meant as a resource for research on the immune response to SARS-CoV-2. The samples were drawn from the first 160 participants of the ongoing ImmuneRACE study and from more than 1,000 subjects provided by 6 global collaborators. Sample metadata almost always included a de-identified subject ID, COVID-19 status, age in years and sex. Where available, HLA class I and class II types were obtained from metadata supplied by the sample provider rather than from assay-based typing.

What the study reported, not specific to this receptor: The amount of clinical and demographic metadata varied by source and participant and was provided uncurated.

TCRbeta CDR3 regions were amplified from genomic DNA by means of the immunoSEQ Assay, a bias-controlled multiplex PCR. The study's processing was this. The number of nucleated cells in each sample was estimated by amplification of reference gene primers within the assay. Sequence reads were collapsed and filtered to measure the absolute abundance of every unique TCRbeta CDR3 rearrangement. For each sample, productive Simpson clonality was calculated as the square root of Simpson's diversity index across productive rearrangements. TCRdb took this table from immuneACCESS and kept in-frame rearrangements with V and J called. Such tables lack part of the clones; where checked against another copy, unresolved V genes explain under half of the gap, and the rest is unexplained. The V and J calls and clone size come from that table; D and trimming were worked out from the DNA. The sample data list about 260,000 clones, and approximately 88% of these were observed just once. Jointly, the top ten make up 0.95% to 1.5% of the sample.

Participants in the prospective study were enrolled through a virtual design, were aged roughly 18 to 100 years, and lived in 24 United States geographic areas. In the prospective study, participants were assigned to cohorts based on the clinical history participants reported in a screening survey and a study questionnaire. In the prospective study, whole blood, serum and a nasopharyngeal or oropharyngeal swab were collected from each participant by mobile phlebotomists. Additional blood draws and questionnaires over an approximately two-month period could optionally be provided by prospective study participants. Prospective study blood samples were shipped either frozen or at room temperature before DNA extraction.

The clonotype originates from a woman aged 40 to 50 with acute COVID-19. The rearranged chain carries TRBV12-3 or TRBV12-4 and TRBJ1-1; 9 nucleotides in the junction match TRBD1. The sequencing sample was made of PBMCs or T cells enriched from blood (not recorded which). The DNA is as follows: TGTGCCAGCAGTCTAGACAGGGGGACTGAAGCTTTCTTT. It codes for CASSLDRGTEAFF.